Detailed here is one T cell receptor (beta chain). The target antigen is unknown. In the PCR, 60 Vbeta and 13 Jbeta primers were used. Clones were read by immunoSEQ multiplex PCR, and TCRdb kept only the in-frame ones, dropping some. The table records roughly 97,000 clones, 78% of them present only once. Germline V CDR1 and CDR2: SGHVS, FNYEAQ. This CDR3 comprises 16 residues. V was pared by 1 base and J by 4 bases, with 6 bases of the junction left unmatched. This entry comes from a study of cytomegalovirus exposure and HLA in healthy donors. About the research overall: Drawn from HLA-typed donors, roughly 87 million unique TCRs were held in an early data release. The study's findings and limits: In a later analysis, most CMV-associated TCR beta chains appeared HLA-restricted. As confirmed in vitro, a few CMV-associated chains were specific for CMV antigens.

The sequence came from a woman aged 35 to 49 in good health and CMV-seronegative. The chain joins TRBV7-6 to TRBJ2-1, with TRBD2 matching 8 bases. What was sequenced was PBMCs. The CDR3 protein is CASSLGPSGGYNEQFF. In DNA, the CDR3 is TGTGCCAGCAGCTTAGGACCCTCGGGGGGGTACAATGAGCAGTTCTTC.